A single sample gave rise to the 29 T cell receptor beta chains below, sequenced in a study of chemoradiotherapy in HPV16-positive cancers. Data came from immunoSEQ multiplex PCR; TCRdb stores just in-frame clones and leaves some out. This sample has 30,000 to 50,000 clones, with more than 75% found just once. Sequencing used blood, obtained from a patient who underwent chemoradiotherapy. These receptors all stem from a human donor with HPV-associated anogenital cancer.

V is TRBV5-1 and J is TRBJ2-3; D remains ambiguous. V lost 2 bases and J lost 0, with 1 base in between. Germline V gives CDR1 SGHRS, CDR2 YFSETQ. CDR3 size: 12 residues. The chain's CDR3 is CASSLSTDTQYF. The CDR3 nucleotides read TGCGCCAGCAGCTTAAGCACAGATACGCAGTATTTT.

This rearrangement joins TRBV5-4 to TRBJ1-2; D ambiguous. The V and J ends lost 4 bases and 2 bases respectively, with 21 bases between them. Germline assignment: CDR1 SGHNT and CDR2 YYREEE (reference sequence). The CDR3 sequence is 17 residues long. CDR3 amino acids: CASSVNGGVLPNYGYTF. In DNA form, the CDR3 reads TGTGCCAGCAGCGTGAATGGCGGAGTCCTACCGAACTATGGCTACACCTTC.

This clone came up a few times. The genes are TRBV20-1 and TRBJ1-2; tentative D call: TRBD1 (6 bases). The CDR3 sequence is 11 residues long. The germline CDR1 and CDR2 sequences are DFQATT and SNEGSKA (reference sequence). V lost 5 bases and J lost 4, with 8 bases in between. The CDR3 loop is CSAPDSYGYTF. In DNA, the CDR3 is TGCAGTGCTCCGGACAGCTATGGCTACACCTTC.

The CDR3 protein is CASSPSGGGGDTQYF. In DNA, the CDR3 is TGTGCCAGCAGCCCCTCTGGCGGGGGGGGAGATACGCAGTATTTT. V is TRBV7-7 and J is TRBJ2-3, with TRBD2 matching over 9 bases. Germline V gene lookup returns CDR1 SSHAT and CDR2 FNYEAQ (reference sequence). V shed 5 bases and J 5 bases; nucleotides not matched to a gene: 8. CDR3 length equals 15 residues.

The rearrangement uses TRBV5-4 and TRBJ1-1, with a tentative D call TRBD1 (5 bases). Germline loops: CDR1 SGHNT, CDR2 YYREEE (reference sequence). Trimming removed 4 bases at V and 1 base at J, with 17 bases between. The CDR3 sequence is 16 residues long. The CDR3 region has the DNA TGTGCCAGCAGCCAGGACGGGGGAAGGGGGAACACTGAAGCTTTCTTT. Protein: CASSQDGGRGNTEAFF.

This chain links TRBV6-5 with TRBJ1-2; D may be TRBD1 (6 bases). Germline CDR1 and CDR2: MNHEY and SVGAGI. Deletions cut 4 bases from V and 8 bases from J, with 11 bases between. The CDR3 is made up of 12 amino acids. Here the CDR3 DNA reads TGTGCCAGCAGTTTAGGGGACATAGGCTACACCTTC. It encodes CASSLGDIGYTF.

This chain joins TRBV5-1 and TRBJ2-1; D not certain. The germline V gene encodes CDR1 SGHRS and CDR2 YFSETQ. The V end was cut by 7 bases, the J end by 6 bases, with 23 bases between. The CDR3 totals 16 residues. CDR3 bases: TGCGCCAGCGAAAAGGGTAACTCCCTAACGGCCAATGAGCAGTTCTTC. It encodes CASEKGNSLTANEQFF.

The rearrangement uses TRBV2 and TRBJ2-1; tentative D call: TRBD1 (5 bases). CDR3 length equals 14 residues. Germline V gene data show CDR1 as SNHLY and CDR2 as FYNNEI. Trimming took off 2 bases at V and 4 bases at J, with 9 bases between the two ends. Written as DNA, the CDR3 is TGTGCCAGCAGTGAAATGACAGAATACAATGAGCAGTTCTTC. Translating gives CASSEMTEYNEQFF.

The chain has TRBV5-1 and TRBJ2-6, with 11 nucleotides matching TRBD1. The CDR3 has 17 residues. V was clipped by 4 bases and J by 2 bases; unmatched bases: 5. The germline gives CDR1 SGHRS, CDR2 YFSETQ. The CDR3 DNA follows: TGCGCCAGCAGCATCGGACAGGGGGCAGCTGGGGCCAACGTCCTGACTTTC. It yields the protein CASSIGQGAAGANVLTF.

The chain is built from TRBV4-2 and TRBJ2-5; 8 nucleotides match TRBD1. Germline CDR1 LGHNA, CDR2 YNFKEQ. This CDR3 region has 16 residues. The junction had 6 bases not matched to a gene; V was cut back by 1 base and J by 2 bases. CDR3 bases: TGTGCCAGCAGCCAAGCGGCAGGGGGCTTACAAGAGACCCAGTACTTC. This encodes CASSQAAGGLQETQYF.

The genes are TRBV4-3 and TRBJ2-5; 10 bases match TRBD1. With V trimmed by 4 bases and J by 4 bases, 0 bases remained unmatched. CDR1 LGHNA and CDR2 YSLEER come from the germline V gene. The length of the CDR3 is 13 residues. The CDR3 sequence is CASSRDRGETQYF. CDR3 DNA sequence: TGCGCCAGCAGCCGGGACAGGGGAGAGACCCAGTACTTC.

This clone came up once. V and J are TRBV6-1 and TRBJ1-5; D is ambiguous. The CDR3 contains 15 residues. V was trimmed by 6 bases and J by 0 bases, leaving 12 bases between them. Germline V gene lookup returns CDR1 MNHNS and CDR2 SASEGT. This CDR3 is CASRKVTASNQPQHF. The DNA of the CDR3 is TGTGCCAGCAGGAAGGTTACAGCTAGCAATCAGCCCCAGCATTTT.

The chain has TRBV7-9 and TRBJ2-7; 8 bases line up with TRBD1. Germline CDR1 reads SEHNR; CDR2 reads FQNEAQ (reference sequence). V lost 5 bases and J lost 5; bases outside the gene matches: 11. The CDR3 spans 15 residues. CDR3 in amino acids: CASSPPRTGFDEQYF. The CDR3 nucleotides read TGTGCCAGCAGCCCTCCCCGGACAGGGTTCGACGAGCAGTACTTC.

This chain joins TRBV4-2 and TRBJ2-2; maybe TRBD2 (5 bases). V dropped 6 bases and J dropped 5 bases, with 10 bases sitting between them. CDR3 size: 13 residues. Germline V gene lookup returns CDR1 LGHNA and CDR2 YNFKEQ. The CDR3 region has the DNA TGTGCCAGCAGACCTACTAGGACCGGGGAGCTGTTTTTT. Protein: CASRPTRTGELFF.

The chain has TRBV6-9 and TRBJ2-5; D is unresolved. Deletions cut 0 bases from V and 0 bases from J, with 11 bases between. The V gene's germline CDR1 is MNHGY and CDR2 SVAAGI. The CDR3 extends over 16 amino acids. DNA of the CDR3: TGTGCCAGCAGTTATTCTCCCTTGAGTTACCAAGAGACCCAGTACTTC. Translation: CASSYSPLSYQETQYF.

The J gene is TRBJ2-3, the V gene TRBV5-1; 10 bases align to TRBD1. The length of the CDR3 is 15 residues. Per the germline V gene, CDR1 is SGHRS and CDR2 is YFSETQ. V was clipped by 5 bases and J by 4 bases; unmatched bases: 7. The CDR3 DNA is TGCGCCAGCAGTCTTAGACAGGGGGCCCCAGATACGCAGTATTTT. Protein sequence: CASSLRQGAPDTQYF.

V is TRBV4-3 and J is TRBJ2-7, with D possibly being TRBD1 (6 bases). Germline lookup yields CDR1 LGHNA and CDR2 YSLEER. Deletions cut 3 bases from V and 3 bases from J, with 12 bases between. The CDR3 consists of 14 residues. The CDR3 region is CASSHNPGDYEQYF. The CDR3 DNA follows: TGCGCCAGCAGCCACAACCCAGGGGACTACGAGCAGTACTTC.

The CDR3 coding sequence is TGTGCCAGCAGTTCCACTAGCGGGGGGACAGATACGCAGTATTTT. Protein product: CASSSTSGGTDTQYF. The rearrangement links TRBV27 to TRBJ2-3; 12 bases agree with TRBD2. In germline, CDR1 is MNHEY, CDR2 SMNVEV (reference sequence). This CDR3 comprises 15 residues. Trimming at V came to 4 bases and at J to 3 bases, leaving 2 bases not matched to a gene.

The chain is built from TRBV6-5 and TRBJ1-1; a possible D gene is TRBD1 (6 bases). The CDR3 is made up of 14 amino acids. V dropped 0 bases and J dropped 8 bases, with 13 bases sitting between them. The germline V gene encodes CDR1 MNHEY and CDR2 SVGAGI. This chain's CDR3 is CASSYSIKTGEAFF. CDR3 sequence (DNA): TGTGCCAGCAGTTACTCGATTAAAACAGGGGAAGCTTTCTTT.

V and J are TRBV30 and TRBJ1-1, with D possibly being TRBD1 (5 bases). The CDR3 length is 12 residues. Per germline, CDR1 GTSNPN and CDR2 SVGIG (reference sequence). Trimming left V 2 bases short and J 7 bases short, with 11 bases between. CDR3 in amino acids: CAWSPWRGEAFF. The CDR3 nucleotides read TGTGCCTGGAGTCCTTGGAGGGGTGAAGCTTTCTTT. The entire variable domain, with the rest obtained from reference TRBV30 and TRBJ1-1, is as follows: SQTIHQWPATLVQPVGSPLSLECTVEGTSNPNLYWYRQAAGRGLQLLFYSVGIGQISSEVPQNLSASRPQDRQFILSSKKLLLSDSGFYLCAWSPWRGEAFFGQGTRLTVV.

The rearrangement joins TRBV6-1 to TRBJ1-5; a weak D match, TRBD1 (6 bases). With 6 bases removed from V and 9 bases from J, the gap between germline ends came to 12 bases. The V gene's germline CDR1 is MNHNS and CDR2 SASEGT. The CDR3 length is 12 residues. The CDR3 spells CASRGAGAPQHF. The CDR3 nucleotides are TGTGCCAGCAGGGGGGCGGGAGCGCCCCAGCATTTT.

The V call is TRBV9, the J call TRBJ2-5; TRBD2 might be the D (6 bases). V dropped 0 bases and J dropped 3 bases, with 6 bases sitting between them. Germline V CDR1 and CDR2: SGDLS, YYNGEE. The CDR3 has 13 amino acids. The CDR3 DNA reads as TGTGCCAGCAGCGTAGGCGGGGAAGAGACCCAGTACTTC. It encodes CASSVGGEETQYF. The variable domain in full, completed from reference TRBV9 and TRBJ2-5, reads DSGVTQTPKHLITATGQRVTLRCSPRSGDLSVYWYQQSLDQGLQFLIQYYNGEERAKGNILERFSAQQFPDLHSELNLSSLELGDSALYFCASSVGGEETQYFGPGTRLLVL.

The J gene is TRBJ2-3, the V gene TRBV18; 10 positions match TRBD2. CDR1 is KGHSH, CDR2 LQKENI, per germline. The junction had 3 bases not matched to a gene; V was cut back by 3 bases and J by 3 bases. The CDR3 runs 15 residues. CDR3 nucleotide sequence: TGTGCCAGCTCACCTCTAGCGGGGGTGACAGATACGCAGTATTTT. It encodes CASSPLAGVTDTQYF.

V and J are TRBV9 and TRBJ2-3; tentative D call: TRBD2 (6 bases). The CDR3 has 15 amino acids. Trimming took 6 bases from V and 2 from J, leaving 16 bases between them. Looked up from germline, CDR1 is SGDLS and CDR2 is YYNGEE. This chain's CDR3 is CASTGGEFFTDTQYF. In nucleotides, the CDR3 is TGTGCCAGCACCGGAGGGGAGTTTTTCACAGATACGCAGTATTTT.

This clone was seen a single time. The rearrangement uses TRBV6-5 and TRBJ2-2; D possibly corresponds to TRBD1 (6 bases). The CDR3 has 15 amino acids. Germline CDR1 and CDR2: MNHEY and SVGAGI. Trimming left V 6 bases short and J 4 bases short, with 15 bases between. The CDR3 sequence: CASREMGAVTGELFF. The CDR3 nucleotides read TGTGCCAGCAGGGAGATGGGGGCCGTCACCGGGGAGCTGTTTTTT.

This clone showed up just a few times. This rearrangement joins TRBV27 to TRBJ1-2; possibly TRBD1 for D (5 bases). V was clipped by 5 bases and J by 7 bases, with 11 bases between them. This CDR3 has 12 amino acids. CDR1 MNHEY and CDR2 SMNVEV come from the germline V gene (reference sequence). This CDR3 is CASSLRGGGYTF. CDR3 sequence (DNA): TGTGCCAGCAGTCTAAGGGGAGGTGGCTACACCTTC.

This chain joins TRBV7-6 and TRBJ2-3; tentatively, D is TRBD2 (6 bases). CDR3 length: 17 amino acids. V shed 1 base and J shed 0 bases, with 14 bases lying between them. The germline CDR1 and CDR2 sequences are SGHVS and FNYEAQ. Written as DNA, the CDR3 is TGTGCCAGCAGCTTAGGTGCTGCTAGCGCTAGCACAGATACGCAGTATTTT. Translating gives CASSLGAASASTDTQYF.

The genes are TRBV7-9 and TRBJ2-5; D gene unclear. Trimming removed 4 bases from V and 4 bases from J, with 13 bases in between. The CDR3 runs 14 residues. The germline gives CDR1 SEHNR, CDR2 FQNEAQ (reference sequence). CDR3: CASSYRVKGETQYF. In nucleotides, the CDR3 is TGTGCCAGCAGCTACCGCGTCAAGGGAGAGACCCAGTACTTC.

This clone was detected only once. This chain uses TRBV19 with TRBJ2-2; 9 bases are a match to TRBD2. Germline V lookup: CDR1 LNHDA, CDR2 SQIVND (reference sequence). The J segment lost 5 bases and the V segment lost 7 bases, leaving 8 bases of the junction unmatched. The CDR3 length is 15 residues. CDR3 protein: CASTPGAGGTGELFF. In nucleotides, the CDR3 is TGTGCCAGTACCCCAGGAGCGGGGGGAACCGGGGAGCTGTTTTTT.